These T cell receptor beta chains were read from a single sample in a study of blood T cell repertoires in COVID-19. Method: immunoSEQ multiplex PCR; TCRdb's copy keeps in-frame clones and lacks some. The sample lists roughly 180,000 clones, over 80% occurring once. Material for sequencing was peripheral blood. The receptors originated from a woman in her thirties with acute or convalescent COVID-19. Each CDR3 is given without its conserved first and last residue. Each record gives: D gene, V gene, CDR3 protein. D genes are given only for firm matches.

D gene: .; V gene: TRBV6-2/TRBV6-3; CDR3 protein: ASSRGLYGYT
D gene: TRBD2; V gene: TRBV27; CDR3 protein: ASTDGTSGVGTDTQY
D gene: .; V gene: TRBV3-1/TRBV3-2; CDR3 protein: ASSHSDSNYGYT
D gene: .; V gene: TRBV4-1; CDR3 protein: ASSQGGGGQPQH
D gene: TRBD1; V gene: TRBV5-1; CDR3 protein: ASSYTGTGWGVNTEAF
D gene: TRBD1; V gene: TRBV28; CDR3 protein: ASSLGQGLYGYT
D gene: .; V gene: TRBV6-2/TRBV6-3; CDR3 protein: ASSYEGVGNQPQH
D gene: .; V gene: TRBV7-9; CDR3 protein: ASSPAGGRSPLH
D gene: .; V gene: TRBV6-4; CDR3 protein: ASSDEYTGELF
D gene: .; V gene: TRBV7-2; CDR3 protein: ASSFLSGRGIYGYT
D gene: TRBD1; V gene: TRBV5-1; CDR3 protein: ASSLGQGEAF
D gene: TRBD1; V gene: TRBV2; CDR3 protein: AFRSDRGVNYNQQY
D gene: .; V gene: TRBV6-5; CDR3 protein: ASSDSQSWHQPQH
D gene: TRBD2; V gene: TRBV19; CDR3 protein: ASTGAGISQNIQY